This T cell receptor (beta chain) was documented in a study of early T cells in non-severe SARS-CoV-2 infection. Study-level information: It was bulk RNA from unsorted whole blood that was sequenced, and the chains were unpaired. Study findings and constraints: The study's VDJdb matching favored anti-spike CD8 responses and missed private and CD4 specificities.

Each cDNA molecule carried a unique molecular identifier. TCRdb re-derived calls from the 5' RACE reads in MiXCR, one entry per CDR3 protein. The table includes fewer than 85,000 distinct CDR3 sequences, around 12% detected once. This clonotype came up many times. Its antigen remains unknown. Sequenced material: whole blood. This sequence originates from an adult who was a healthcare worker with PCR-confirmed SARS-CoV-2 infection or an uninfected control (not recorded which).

The CDR3 is CATSRNREGNTEAFF. CDR3 DNA sequence: TGTGCCACCAGCAGAAACAGGGAGGGGAACACTGAAGCTTTCTTT. V and J are TRBV15 and TRBJ1-1; D may be TRBD1 (6 bases). Germline assignment: CDR1 LNHNV and CDR2 YYDKDF (reference sequence). This CDR3 contains 15 residues. The germline V and J ends were trimmed by 2 bases and 1 base, with 11 bases remaining between them.